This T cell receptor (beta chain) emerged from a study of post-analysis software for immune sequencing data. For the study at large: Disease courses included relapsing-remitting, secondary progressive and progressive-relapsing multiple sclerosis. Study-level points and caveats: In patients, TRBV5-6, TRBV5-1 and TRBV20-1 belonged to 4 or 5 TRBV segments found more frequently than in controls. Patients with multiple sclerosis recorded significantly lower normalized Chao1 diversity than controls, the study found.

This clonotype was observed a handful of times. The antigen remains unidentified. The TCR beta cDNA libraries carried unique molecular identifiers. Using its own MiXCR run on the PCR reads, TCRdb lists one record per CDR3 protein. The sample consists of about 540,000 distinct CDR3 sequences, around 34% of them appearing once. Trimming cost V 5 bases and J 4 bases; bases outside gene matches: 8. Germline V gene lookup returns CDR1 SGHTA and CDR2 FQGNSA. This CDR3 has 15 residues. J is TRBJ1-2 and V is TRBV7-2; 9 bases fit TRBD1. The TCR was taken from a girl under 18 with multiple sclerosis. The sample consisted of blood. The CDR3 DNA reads TGTGCCAGCAGCCCCCGACAGGGGGAAAGCTATGGCTACACCTTC. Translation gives CASSPRQGESYGYTF.